This T cell receptor (beta chain) was captured by sequencing in a study of T cells in Graves' hyperthyroidism and ophthalmopathy. Whole-study results and caveats: Ophthalmopathy could be told apart from stable hyperthyroidism with a 13 V-J model.

TCR beta CDR3 regions were amplified from RNA transcripts. RT-PCR in the first round (using the HTBI primer set) targeted the TCR CDR3. MiXCR, run by TCRdb on the multiplex PCR reads, gives a single entry per CDR3 protein. The sample lists more than 550,000 distinct CDR3 sequences; just under 45% were seen once. V shed 8 bases and J shed 10 bases, with 17 bases lying between them. This CDR3 is 12 amino acids long. Per germline, CDR1 SGHDN and CDR2 FVKESK. This clonotype was detected only a few times. Its antigen is unidentified. This TCR was recovered from an adult man with Graves' disease, either hyperthyroidism or ophthalmopathy (not recorded which). The chain couples TRBV14 to TRBJ1-2, with D possibly being TRBD1 (5 bases). The sequenced sample was peripheral blood or thyroid tissue (not recorded which). The CDR3 reads CASSPGNKVYTF. CDR3 DNA sequence: TGTGCCAGCTCACCAGGGAACAAGGTCTACACCTTC.